A selection of T cell receptor beta chains follows, all from one sample in a study of T-cell reconstitution after alpha-beta-depleted transplantation in children. TCRdb itself ran the PCR reads through MiXCR, one entry per CDR3 protein. The data hold about 240,000 distinct CDR3 sequences, with about 23% observed a single time. The specimen comprised PBMCs, sampled before TCRalphabeta/CD19-depleted stem cell transplant. These receptors all come from a girl aged 2 to 10 with Fanconi anemia, due to receive a stem cell transplant. Both conserved end residues are part of each CDR3. The D gene is left open where the match is weak. Size values are once, few and many counts, or a class for expanded clones, and some rows have none.

CDR3: CASSLWANEQFF
DNA: TGTGCCAGCAGCTTATGGGCTAATGAGCAGTTCTTC
size: .
J: TRBJ2-1
V: TRBV13
D: .

CDR3: CASSHETPLNTEAFF
DNA: TGTGCCAGCAGTCATGAGACTCCTTTGAACACTGAAGCTTTCTTT
size: few
J: TRBJ1-1
V: TRBV12-3/TRBV12-4
D: .

CDR3: CSVRDSGSNYGYTF
DNA: TGCAGCGTACGGGACAGTGGCAGCAACTATGGCTACACCTTC
size: .
J: TRBJ1-2
V: TRBV29-1
D: TRBD1

CDR3: CASSLQTSTTQYF
DNA: TGCGCCAGCAGCTTGCAGACTAGCACCACCCAGTACTTC
size: many
J: TRBJ2-7
V: TRBV5-1
D: TRBD2

CDR3: CAISVEQFF
DNA: TGTGCCATCAGTGTGGAGCAGTTCTTC
size: many
J: TRBJ2-1
V: TRBV10-3
D: .

CDR3: CASSQDVGGGSTDTQYF
DNA: TGTGCCAGCAGCCAAGATGTGGGGGGGGGCAGCACAGATACGCAGTATTTT
size: many
J: TRBJ2-3
V: TRBV4-2
D: .

CDR3: CASSLDLGREFTEAFF
DNA: TGTGCCAGCAGCTTGGACCTGGGGAGGGAGTTCACTGAAGCTTTCTTT
size: .
J: TRBJ1-1
V: TRBV5-6
D: .

CDR3: CASSLLPSYNEQFF
DNA: TGTGCCAGCAGTTTACTGCCGTCCTACAATGAGCAGTTCTTC
size: many
J: TRBJ2-1
V: TRBV28
D: .

CDR3: CSASRGDNSPLHF
DNA: TGCAGTGCTAGCCGAGGGGATAATTCACCCCTCCACTTT
size: many
J: TRBJ1-6
V: TRBV20-1
D: .

CDR3: CASSVDGGAYNEQFF
DNA: TGTGCCAGCAGCGTAGACGGGGGGGCCTACAATGAGCAGTTCTTC
size: few
J: TRBJ2-1
V: TRBV9
D: TRBD2

CDR3: CSVGEPTGELFF
DNA: TGCAGCGTTGGTGAGCCCACCGGGGAGCTGTTTTTT
size: .
J: TRBJ2-2
V: TRBV29-1
D: .

CDR3: CSVGVQETQYF
DNA: TGCAGCGTTGGGGTTCAAGAGACCCAGTACTTC
size: .
J: TRBJ2-5
V: TRBV29-1
D: .

CDR3: CAISPGTGGEQYF
DNA: TGTGCCATCAGTCCCGGGACAGGGGGTGAGCAGTACTTC
size: few
J: TRBJ2-7
V: TRBV10-3
D: TRBD1

CDR3: CSAGTVVGETQYF
DNA: TGCAGTGCTGGGACAGTGGTTGGGGAGACCCAGTACTTC
size: .
J: TRBJ2-5
V: TRBV20-1
D: TRBD1

CDR3: CSVERIAGGRRNEQFF
DNA: TGCAGCGTTGAGAGGATAGCGGGGGGGCGAAGAAATGAGCAGTTCTTC
size: .
J: TRBJ2-1
V: TRBV29-1
D: TRBD2

CDR3: CASSWRGGSTGELFF
DNA: TGTGCCAGCAGTTGGCGGGGGGGATCTACCGGGGAGCTGTTTTTT
size: .
J: TRBJ2-2
V: TRBV12-3/TRBV12-4
D: TRBD2

CDR3: CSGSNGGELFF
DNA: TGCAGCGGGTCGAACGGCGGGGAGCTGTTTTTT
size: .
J: TRBJ2-2
V: TRBV29-1
D: .

CDR3: CSASLGYNQPQHF
DNA: TGCAGTGCTAGTTTGGGTTACAATCAGCCCCAGCATTTT
size: .
J: TRBJ1-5
V: TRBV20-1
D: .

CDR3: CASSFVGGTDGYTF
DNA: TGTGCCAGCAGTTTCGTCGGGGGCACGGATGGCTACACCTTC
size: .
J: TRBJ1-2
V: TRBV27
D: .

CDR3: CASSLRRALADTQYF
DNA: TGTGCCAGCAGTTTAAGAAGGGCCCTGGCAGATACGCAGTATTTT
size: many
J: TRBJ2-3
V: TRBV27
D: .

CDR3: CASSLNGEAAYGYTF
DNA: TGTGCCAGCAGTTTAAACGGCGAGGCGGCCTATGGCTACACCTTC
size: many
J: TRBJ1-2
V: TRBV12-3/TRBV12-4
D: .

CDR3: CSVESPNYEQYF
DNA: TGCAGCGTTGAATCCCCCAACTACGAGCAGTACTTC
size: many
J: TRBJ2-7
V: TRBV29-1
D: .

CDR3: CASSLAGGMRGYTF
DNA: TGTGCCAGCAGTTTAGCGGGGGGAATGAGGGGCTACACCTTC
size: .
J: TRBJ1-2
V: TRBV12-3/TRBV12-4
D: .